These 20 T cell receptor beta chains originate from one sample sequenced in a study of OX40 agonist ivuxolimab in advanced cancers. This table comes from immunoSEQ multiplex PCR, and its TCRdb copy is limited to in-frame clones, with some not included. This sample has 45,000 to 70,000 clones, with roughly 90% found just once. This specimen was CD4+ or CD8+ T cells sorted from blood, taken in a trial of the OX40 agonist ivuxolimab. The source is an adult with an advanced solid tumor such as melanoma, head and neck, liver or kidney cancer.

This clone was counted once. The chain uses TRBV5-1 and TRBJ2-6, with a weak D call TRBD1 (6 bases). Trimming shortened V by 6 bases and J by 2 bases, and 15 bases separated the two germline ends. Germline V gene sequence: CDR1 SGHRS, CDR2 YFSETQ. This CDR3 contains 16 residues. The CDR3 nucleotides are TGCGCCAGCACAGCCGGGACACCTGCTGGGGCCAACGTCCTGACTTTC. This translates into CASTAGTPAGANVLTF.

The gene calls are TRBV10-3 and TRBJ2-3; TRBD2 matches at 8 bases. Germline loops: CDR1 ENHRY, CDR2 SYGVKD. After removal of 4 bases from V and 4 bases from J, the junction contained 16 bases not matched to a gene. This CDR3 is built from 18 residues. CDR3 sequence reads: CAISVRRLAPQKADTQYF. Written as DNA, the CDR3 is TGTGCCATCAGTGTAAGGAGACTAGCGCCCCAGAAGGCAGATACGCAGTATTTT.

The chain employs TRBV7-8 and TRBJ2-5; TRBD1 matches 7 bases. This CDR3 spans 16 amino acids. CDR1 is SGHVS, CDR2 FQNEAQ, per germline. The trim removed 5 bases at V and 5 bases at J, leaving 14 bases unmatched. CDR3 bases: TGTGCCAGCAGCCCCGACGTAGGACAGGTGGAGGAGACCCAGTACTTC. This encodes CASSPDVGQVEETQYF.

CDR3 coding DNA: TGTGCCAGCAGCCGCGGGGGGGATGAAAAACTGTTTTTT. Translated: CASSRGGDEKLFF. The chain employs TRBV7-9 and TRBJ1-4; the D gene is possibly TRBD1 (5 bases). The CDR3 runs to 13 residues. Germline loops: CDR1 SEHNR, CDR2 FQNEAQ (reference sequence). The V end was cut by 5 bases, the J end by 6 bases, with 10 bases between.

Comments on this clone: The germline gene is not matched at one end of the junction; a read error may be the cause. This sequence joins TRBV7-7 and TRBJ2-3, with 15 bases fitting TRBD2. Germline CDR1 reads SSHAT; CDR2 reads FNYEAQ (reference sequence). The CDR3 is made up of 16 amino acids. The CDR3 loop is CASSSGLAGGADTQYF. For the CDR3, the DNA is TGTGCTAGCAGCTCGGGACTAGCGGGAGGCGCAGATACGCAGTATTTT. Drawing the rest from reference TRBV7-7 and TRBJ2-3, the complete variable domain is GAGVSQSPRYKVTKRGQDVTLRCDPISSHATLYWYQQALGQGPEFLTYFNYEAQPDKSGLPSDRFSAERPEGSISTLTIQRTEQRDSAMYRCASSSGLAGGADTQYFGPGTRLTVL.

The V call is TRBV7-6, the J call TRBJ2-3; TRBD2 matches 10 bases. The CDR3 covers 17 residues. CDR1 SGHVS and CDR2 FNYEAQ come from the germline V gene. The V segment lost 1 base and the J segment 5 bases; nucleotides outside the gene matches: 9. CDR3 nucleotide sequence: TGTGCCAGCAGCTTAGGGGCTAGCGGGAGTGTTCAAGATACGCAGTATTTT. It is translated as CASSLGASGSVQDTQYF.

The genes are TRBV28 and TRBJ2-7, with 11 nucleotides matching TRBD2. V was clipped by 3 bases and J by 1 base; unmatched bases: 2. The germline V gene encodes CDR1 MDHEN and CDR2 SYDVKM. This CDR3 spans 15 amino acids. The CDR3 here is CASSFSGRGSYEQYF. The CDR3 coding sequence is TGTGCCAGCAGTTTTAGCGGGAGGGGTTCCTACGAGCAGTACTTC.

The J gene is TRBJ1-2, the V gene TRBV28, with 7 bases that match TRBD1. CDR1 and CDR2 (germline): MDHEN, SYDVKM. The CDR3 covers 14 residues. Unmatched junction bases numbered 8, after V lost 7 bases and J lost 3 bases. This chain's CDR3 is CASNEQGTDYGYTF. CDR3 coding DNA: TGTGCCAGCAACGAACAGGGGACGGACTATGGCTACACCTTC.

This clone was recorded once. This chain connects TRBV6-5 to TRBJ1-5, with a tentative D call TRBD1 (6 bases). Per germline, CDR1 MNHEY and CDR2 SVGAGI. This CDR3 is 15 amino acids long. V was cut by 7 bases and J by 1 base, with 14 bases left in between. The CDR3 sequence is CASKGGGLSNQPQHF. The DNA for the CDR3 is TGTGCCAGCAAGGGAGGGGGGCTAAGCAATCAGCCCCAGCATTTT.

This chain uses TRBV6-1 with TRBJ2-7, with D possibly called TRBD1 or TRBD2 (6 bases each). Germline V CDR1 and CDR2: MNHNS, SASEGT. This CDR3 comprises 13 residues. V lost 5 bases, J lost 0 bases, and 8 bases lay in between. CDR3 amino acids: CASSRGASYEQYF. For the CDR3, the DNA is TGTGCCAGCAGTAGGGGGGCCTCCTACGAGCAGTACTTC.

The rearrangement joins TRBV7-9 to TRBJ1-1; 12 bases are shared with TRBD1. With 4 bases clipped from V and 4 bases from J, the junction kept 7 bases outside the gene matches. Germline V gives CDR1 SEHNR, CDR2 FQNEAQ (reference sequence). The CDR3 length is 16 residues. The CDR3 reads CASSWGTGGAATEAFF. CDR3 DNA: TGTGCCAGCAGCTGGGGGACAGGGGGCGCGGCCACTGAAGCTTTCTTT. Using reference TRBV7-9 and TRBJ1-1 for the parts outside the CDR3, the full variable domain is DTGVSQNPRHKITKRGQNVTFRCDPISEHNRLYWYRQTLGQGPEFLTYFQNEAQLEKSRLLSDRFSAERPKGSFSTLEIQRTEQGDSAMYLCASSWGTGGAATEAFFGQGTRLTVV.

The chain couples TRBV18 to TRBJ2-7, with unresolved D. Per germline, CDR1 KGHSH and CDR2 LQKENI. The CDR3 is made up of 14 amino acids. The V end was cut by 6 bases, the J end by 1 base, with 13 bases between. CDR3 sequence (DNA): TGTGCCAGCTCCCCGACCACTGGGTCCTACGAGCAGTACTTC. Amino acids: CASSPTTGSYEQYF.

The chain is built from TRBV9 and TRBJ2-1; 9 bases align to TRBD1. The J segment lost 8 bases and the V segment lost 0 bases, leaving 6 bases of the junction unmatched. CDR3 length: 15 amino acids. Germline loops: CDR1 SGDLS, CDR2 YYNGEE. DNA of the CDR3: TGTGCCAGCAGCGTAGTAGGGACAGGGAGGGATGAGCAGTTCTTC. It is translated as CASSVVGTGRDEQFF.

V usage is TRBV30 and J usage is TRBJ1-2, with TRBD1 matching over 9 bases. Germline CDR1 and CDR2: GTSNPN and SVGIG (reference sequence). V shed 2 bases, J shed 3 bases, and the junction held 7 bases outside the gene matches. The CDR3 is 15 residues long. The DNA for the CDR3 is TGTGCCTGGAGTTCCCCCGGGACAGGGTACTATGGCTACACCTTC. It specifies CAWSSPGTGYYGYTF.

V usage is TRBV2 and J usage is TRBJ2-3, with 15 bases that match TRBD2. Germline assignment: CDR1 SNHLY and CDR2 FYNNEI. The trim removed 3 bases at V and 4 bases at J, leaving 5 bases unmatched. The CDR3 has 17 amino acids. The CDR3 DNA reads as TGTGCCAGCAGTGACTTAGGACTAGCGGGGGGGGCAGATACGCAGTATTTT. Encoded protein: CASSDLGLAGGADTQYF.

This clone was counted a single time. This rearrangement joins TRBV6-4 to TRBJ1-1; no clear D. Trimming removed 3 bases at V and 14 bases at J, with 22 bases between. Looked up from germline, CDR1 is MRHNA and CDR2 is SNTAGT. The CDR3 sequence is 14 residues long. The CDR3 DNA reads as TGTGCCAGCAGTGAAGGCAGGCATGTCTCGTTTGGCTTCTTT. This translates into CASSEGRHVSFGFF.

The V and J genes are TRBV5-5 and TRBJ2-2, with D tentatively TRBD2 (6 bases). This CDR3 spans 17 amino acids. With 6 bases removed from V and 7 bases from J, the gap between germline ends came to 25 bases. Per germline, CDR1 SGHKS and CDR2 YYEKEE (reference sequence). The chain's CDR3 is CASILGEDRRQGGELFF. DNA for the CDR3: TGTGCCAGCATCCTGGGGGAGGATAGGAGACAAGGCGGGGAGCTGTTTTTT. Full variable domain (rest looked up from reference TRBV5-5 and TRBJ2-2): DAGVTQSPTHLIKTRGQQVTLRCSPISGHKSVSWYQQVLGQGPQFIFQYYEKEERGRGNFPDRFSARQFPNYSSELNVNALLLGDSALYLCASILGEDRRQGGELFFGEGSRLTVL.

The V call is TRBV5-6, the J call TRBJ2-5, with 7 positions matching TRBD1. CDR1 is SGHDT and CDR2 is YYEEEE in the germline V gene. This CDR3 region has 16 residues. J gave up 4 bases and V 4 bases, and 13 bases lay outside the gene matches. CDR3 bases: TGTGCCAGCAGCAGCCAGATGAGGGGGCTGGGAGAGACCCAGTACTTC. Translating it yields CASSSQMRGLGETQYF.

This clone was picked up one time. The chain is built from TRBV6-1 and TRBJ2-7; D ambiguous. Looked up from germline, CDR1 is MNHNS and CDR2 is SASEGT. V was cut by 4 bases and J by 4 bases, with 11 bases left in between. The CDR3 runs 13 residues. The CDR3: CASSATILYEQYF. The CDR3 bases are TGTGCCAGCAGTGCAACGATCTTATACGAGCAGTACTTC.

This clone appeared a single time. The chain employs TRBV15 and TRBJ1-5; tentative D call: TRBD1 (6 bases). Trimming removed 4 bases at V and 4 bases at J, with 11 bases between. The CDR3 has 14 amino acids. Germline V gives CDR1 LNHNV, CDR2 YYDKDF (reference sequence). The CDR3 DNA reads TGTGCCACCAGCAAAGACAGGATTAATCAGCCCCAGCATTTT. Translated, it gives CATSKDRINQPQHF.